A single sample gave rise to the 28 T cell receptor beta chains below, sequenced in a study of OX40 agonist ivuxolimab in advanced cancers. Using immunoSEQ multiplex PCR, the repertoire was profiled, and TCRdb retains in-frame clones only, with some absent. The data hold about 46,000 clones, with roughly nine tenths observed a single time. The sample consisted of CD4+ or CD8+ T cells sorted from blood, taken in a trial of the OX40 agonist ivuxolimab. These receptor sequences come from an adult with an advanced solid tumor such as melanoma, head and neck, liver or kidney cancer.

The chain uses TRBV4-3 and TRBJ2-5; possibly TRBD1 or TRBD2 for D (5 bases each). V was shortened by 3 bases and J by 4 bases, with 6 bases between the two germline ends. This CDR3 is built from 12 residues. The germline V gene encodes CDR1 LGHNA and CDR2 YSLEER. The CDR3 region is CASSHGTETQYF. The CDR3 DNA follows: TGCGCCAGCAGCCATGGGACAGAGACCCAGTACTTC.

The chain couples TRBV5-6 to TRBJ2-1; D might be TRBD2 (7 bases). Germline loops: CDR1 SGHDT, CDR2 YYEEEE. Trimming cost V 9 bases and J 5 bases, with 27 bases left between them. The CDR3 has 17 residues. CDR3 region: CATGDPSARESHNEQFF. The CDR3 DNA reads as TGTGCCACAGGGGACCCCTCGGCGCGGGAGTCCCACAATGAGCAGTTCTTC.

This clone was recorded a few times. The J gene is TRBJ2-3, the V gene TRBV28; D not certain. V lost 6 bases and J lost 5, with 9 bases in between. Germline lookup yields CDR1 MDHEN and CDR2 SYDVKM. The CDR3 contains 12 residues. In nucleotides, the CDR3 is TGTGCCAGCAGCTTGCGGCTAGATACGCAGTATTTT. Amino acid sequence: CASSLRLDTQYF.

The CDR3 loop is CASSQNYREQFF. Here the CDR3 DNA reads TGCGCCAGCAGCCAGAACTACAGGGAGCAGTTCTTC. V and J are TRBV4-3 and TRBJ2-1; D may be TRBD1 (5 bases). Germline CDR1 LGHNA, CDR2 YSLEER. Trimming left V 3 bases short and J 10 bases short, with 10 bases between. This CDR3 is 12 amino acids long.

The chain is built from TRBV4-2 and TRBJ2-5; D is unresolved. Germline CDR1 reads LGHNA; CDR2 reads YNFKEQ. The V end lost 0 bases, the J end lost 5 bases, and 7 bases lay between the germline ends. The CDR3 runs 13 residues. The CDR3 DNA reads TGTGCCAGCAGCCAAGATCTGGCCGAGACCCAGTACTTC. Translated: CASSQDLAETQYF.

Concerning this clone itself: At one end the junction does not follow the germline gene, possibly because of a read error. This chain links TRBV27 with TRBJ1-5; D is uncertain. This CDR3 region has 12 residues. Germline CDR1 and CDR2: MNHEY and SMNVEV (reference sequence). Here the CDR3 DNA reads TGTGCCACCAGTAAGGGCAATCAGCCCCAGCATTTT. Translation gives CATSKGNQPQHF.

The chain couples TRBV10-3 to TRBJ2-7; TRBD1 matches 7 bases. The germline V gene has CDR1 ENHRY and CDR2 SYGVKD. This CDR3 is 12 amino acids long. The trim removed 8 bases at V and 1 base at J, leaving 2 bases unmatched. The CDR3, as DNA: TGTGCCATCGGGACAGAATCCTACGAGCAGTACTTC. It specifies CAIGTESYEQYF.

CDR3 loop: CASSLYSGGYRAGELFF. The CDR3 DNA reads TGCGCCAGCAGCTTATATAGCGGGGGGTACCGGGCCGGGGAGCTGTTTTTT. V usage is TRBV5-1 and J usage is TRBJ2-2; 10 nucleotides match TRBD2. The CDR3 loop spans 17 amino acids. Germline assignment: CDR1 SGHRS and CDR2 YFSETQ. After removal of 2 bases from V and 6 bases from J, the junction contained 10 bases not matched to a gene.

The J gene is TRBJ2-7, the V gene TRBV6-1; 11 bases fit TRBD2. The CDR3 has 14 residues. V lost 6 bases and J lost 3; bases outside the gene matches: 4. Germline CDR1 MNHNS, CDR2 SASEGT. The CDR3 is CASRGLADYYEQYF. In nucleotides, the CDR3 is TGTGCCAGCAGGGGACTAGCGGACTACTACGAGCAGTACTTC.

This sequence joins TRBV4-2 and TRBJ2-3, with D perhaps matching TRBD2 (6 bases). V was cut by 0 bases and J by 3 bases, with 10 bases left in between. CDR1 is LGHNA and CDR2 is YNFKEQ in the germline V gene. This CDR3 has 15 amino acids. The CDR3, as DNA: TGTGCCAGCAGCCAAGAGGCGGGGAGGACAGATACGCAGTATTTT. Protein: CASSQEAGRTDTQYF.

The chain links TRBV6-6 to TRBJ2-7, with 7 nucleotides matching TRBD1. Germline V gene lookup returns CDR1 MNHNY and CDR2 SVGAGI (reference sequence). J gave up 9 bases and V 2 bases, and 4 bases lay outside the gene matches. The CDR3 sequence is 12 residues long. The CDR3 sequence is CASSYVGDRQYF. CDR3 sequence (DNA): TGTGCCAGCAGTTACGTCGGGGACAGGCAGTACTTC.

This chain uses TRBV6-1 with TRBJ2-1, with D unclear. Germline CDR1 is MNHNS and CDR2 is SASEGT. Deletions cut 4 bases from V and 3 bases from J, with 7 bases between. The CDR3 contains 13 residues. The CDR3 nucleotides are TGTGCCAGCAGTGCGACGGACTACAATGAGCAGTTCTTC. The encoded protein is CASSATDYNEQFF.

The sample holds one count of this clone. V gene TRBV6-5 combines with J gene TRBJ1-1; D is undetermined. The CDR3 sequence is 11 residues long. V shed 7 bases and J shed 5 bases, with 8 bases lying between them. Per the germline V gene, CDR1 is MNHEY and CDR2 is SVGAGI. CDR3: CASTVGTEAFF. CDR3 sequence (DNA): TGTGCCAGCACCGTGGGGACTGAAGCTTTCTTT.

By share, this clone ranks as medium-sized (0.01 to 0.1%). The chain employs TRBV6-5 and TRBJ2-3; D remains ambiguous. The CDR3 consists of 14 residues. Trimming pared 2 bases from V and 6 bases from J, leaving 12 bases between. In germline, CDR1 is MNHEY, CDR2 SVGAGI. The CDR3 spells CASSYEDPADTQYF. CDR3 in DNA: TGTGCCAGCAGTTACGAAGACCCAGCCGATACGCAGTATTTT.

The chain employs TRBV6-5 and TRBJ2-7; 8 positions agree with TRBD2. The CDR3 loop spans 15 amino acids. CDR1 MNHEY and CDR2 SVGAGI come from the germline V gene. V gave up 6 bases and J gave up 2 bases; unmatched junction bases: 9. CDR3 bases: TGTGCCAGCAGCCTCACTAGCGGAGAACCCTACGAGCAGTACTTC. Encoded protein: CASSLTSGEPYEQYF.

The rearrangement uses TRBV4-3 and TRBJ2-2; D uncertain. This CDR3 contains 19 residues. Germline V lookup: CDR1 LGHNA, CDR2 YSLEER. V gave up 0 bases and J gave up 5 bases, with 22 bases separating them. The CDR3 spells CASSQDEGVRAVGTGELFF. CDR3 bases: TGCGCCAGCAGCCAAGATGAAGGCGTGCGAGCTGTCGGGACCGGGGAGCTGTTTTTT.

This chain uses TRBV19 with TRBJ2-1; a possible D gene is TRBD1 (6 bases). Germline CDR1 is LNHDA and CDR2 is SQIVND (reference sequence). Trimming removed 1 base at V and 1 base at J, with 14 bases between. This CDR3 is 17 amino acids long. As DNA, the CDR3 is TGTGCCAGTAGTATAGGTGACTGGGGGCTTTCCTACAATGAGCAGTTCTTC. Encoded protein: CASSIGDWGLSYNEQFF.

V is TRBV6-1 and J is TRBJ2-2; D is perhaps TRBD1 or TRBD2 (5 bases each). V lost 3 bases and J 1 base, leaving 9 bases between the germline ends. The CDR3 has 15 residues. Germline V CDR1 and CDR2: MNHNS, SASEGT. CDR3 coding DNA: TGTGCCAGCAGTGAGGGACGAAGGAACACCGGGGAGCTGTTTTTT. This gives the protein CASSEGRRNTGELFF.

This clone occurred a few times. The chain combines TRBV19 with TRBJ2-7; 9 positions match TRBD2. CDR1 and CDR2 (germline): LNHDA, SQIVND (reference sequence). The CDR3 consists of 14 residues. V lost 3 bases to trimming and J lost 4 bases; unmatched junction nucleotides: 4. The CDR3 region has the DNA TGTGCCAGTAGTATGACTAGCGGACTATACGAGCAGTACTTC. This gives the protein CASSMTSGLYEQYF.

The chain joins TRBV5-5 to TRBJ2-1, with D tentatively TRBD1 or TRBD2 (7 bases each). This CDR3 spans 17 amino acids. The ends were cut back, 0 bases at V and 3 bases at J, with 16 bases in the middle. Germline V gene sequence: CDR1 SGHKS, CDR2 YYEKEE (reference sequence). CDR3 bases: TGTGCCAGCAGCTTGGATTGGGGAGGGGGCTTCTACAATGAGCAGTTCTTC. It specifies CASSLDWGGGFYNEQFF.

The V and J genes are TRBV6-5 and TRBJ2-1; D gene unclear. Per germline, CDR1 MNHEY and CDR2 SVGAGI. V was cut by 0 bases and J by 4 bases, with 7 bases left in between. This CDR3 comprises 14 residues. CDR3 amino acids: CASSYSDEYNEQFF. The CDR3 DNA sequence: TGTGCCAGCAGTTACTCTGATGAATACAATGAGCAGTTCTTC.

The chain has TRBV19 and TRBJ1-1; D gene ambiguous. The CDR3 loop spans 13 amino acids. The germline gives CDR1 LNHDA, CDR2 SQIVND (reference sequence). Trimming removed 3 bases at V and 2 bases at J, with 7 bases between. CDR3 in DNA: TGTGCCAGTAGTATCGGCAGAAACACTGAAGCTTTCTTT. Amino acid sequence: CASSIGRNTEAFF. Together with reference TRBV19 and TRBJ1-1, the CDR3 gives the full variable domain: DGGITQSPKYLFRKEGQNVTLSCEQNLNHDAMYWYRQDPGQGLRLIYYSQIVNDFQKGDIAEGYSVSREKKESFPLTVTSAQKNPTAFYLCASSIGRNTEAFFGQGTRLTVV.

The V and J genes are TRBV6-6 and TRBJ1-6; D not resolved. Germline CDR1 and CDR2: MNHNY and SVGAGI (reference sequence). The CDR3 totals 14 residues. The V gene lost 8 bases and the J gene lost 0 bases, with 8 bases spanning the gap. CDR3 amino acids: CASLQSSYNSPLHF. The CDR3, as DNA: TGTGCCAGCCTACAGAGCTCCTATAATTCACCCCTCCACTTT.

The chain uses TRBV27 and TRBJ2-7; the D gene could be TRBD1 or TRBD2 (5 bases each). In germline, CDR1 is MNHEY, CDR2 SMNVEV (reference sequence). The V gene lost 3 bases and the J gene lost 6 bases, with 15 bases spanning the gap. CDR3 length: 14 amino acids. CDR3 DNA: TGTGCCAGCAGTTTTAAGGCCACCGGGGCCGAGCAGTACTTC. It encodes CASSFKATGAEQYF.

This chain joins TRBV7-6 and TRBJ1-1, with unresolved D. V lost 4 bases, J lost 2 bases, and 8 bases lay in between. The CDR3 length is 13 residues. CDR1 SGHVS and CDR2 FNYEAQ come from the germline V gene. This chain's CDR3 is CASSSSANTEAFF. The CDR3 DNA reads as TGTGCCAGCAGCTCTTCGGCTAACACTGAAGCTTTCTTT. Full variable domain (remainder filled in from reference TRBV7-6 and TRBJ1-1): GAGVSQSPRYKVTKRGQDVALRCDPISGHVSLYWYRQALGQGPEFLTYFNYEAQQDKSGLPNDRFSAERPEGSISTLTIQRTEQRDSAMYRCASSSSANTEAFFGQGTRLTVV.

Only one count was recorded for this clone. This chain links TRBV30 with TRBJ1-3; weak D call: TRBD1 (5 bases). The CDR3 loop spans 13 amino acids. From germline, CDR1 is GTSNPN and CDR2 SVGIG (reference sequence). Trimming stripped 1 base from V and 1 base from J, with 5 bases between. This CDR3 is CAWSGGSGNTIYF. DNA of the CDR3: TGTGCCTGGAGTGGGGGGTCTGGAAACACCATATATTTT.

The rearrangement uses TRBV4-1 and TRBJ2-2, with 8 bases fitting TRBD2. The CDR3 covers 17 residues. Germline CDR1 is MGHRA and CDR2 is YSYEKL. V dropped 1 base and J dropped 6; count of bases not matched to a gene: 10. The chain's CDR3 is CASSQVSGGGYSGELFF. As DNA, the CDR3 is TGCGCCAGCAGCCAAGTCTCTGGCGGGGGGTATTCCGGGGAGCTGTTTTTT.

This clone was detected a few times. V gene TRBV7-6 combines with J gene TRBJ2-1; 12 bases are shared with TRBD2. Germline values: CDR1 SGHVS, CDR2 FNYEAQ. This CDR3 is built from 18 residues. The V segment lost 2 bases and the J segment 5 bases; nucleotides outside the gene matches: 10. This chain's CDR3 is CASSLRASGGAGNNEQFF. CDR3 nucleotide sequence: TGTGCCAGCAGCTTACGAGCTAGCGGGGGGGCCGGGAACAATGAGCAGTTCTTC.